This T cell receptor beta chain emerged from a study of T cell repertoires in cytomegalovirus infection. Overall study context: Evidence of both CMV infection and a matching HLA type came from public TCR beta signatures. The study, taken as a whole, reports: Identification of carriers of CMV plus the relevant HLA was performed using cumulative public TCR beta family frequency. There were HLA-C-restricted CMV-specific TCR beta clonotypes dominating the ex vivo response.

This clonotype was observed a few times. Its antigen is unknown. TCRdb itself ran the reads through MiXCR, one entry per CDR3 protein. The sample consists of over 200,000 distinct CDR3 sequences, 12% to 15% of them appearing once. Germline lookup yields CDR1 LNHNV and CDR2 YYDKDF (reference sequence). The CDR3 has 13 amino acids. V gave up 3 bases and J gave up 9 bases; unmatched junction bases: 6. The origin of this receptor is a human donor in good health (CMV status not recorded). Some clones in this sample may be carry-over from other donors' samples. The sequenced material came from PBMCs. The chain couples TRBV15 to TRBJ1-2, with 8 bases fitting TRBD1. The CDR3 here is CATSRGQALSYTF. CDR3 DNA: TGTGCCACCAGCAGGGGACAGGCTTTGAGCTACACCTTC.